The rows below give T cell receptor beta chains drawn from one sample of a study of T-cell reconstitution after alpha-beta-depleted transplantation in children. TCRdb ran MiXCR on the PCR reads and lists one entry per CDR3 protein. The sample comprises 250,000 to 400,000 distinct CDR3 sequences, roughly 25% of which are singletons, and 10% to 11% rests with the top ten. The source was PBMCs, mostly from graft donor cells, collected 180 days after TCRalphabeta/CD19-depleted stem cell transplant. These receptors were taken from a male patient aged 10 to 17 who had a stem cell transplant for acute lymphoblastic leukemia, so the T cells may come from the graft donor. CDR3s include the opening cysteine and the closing phenylalanine or tryptophan. Fields, in order: clone size, V gene, D gene, J gene, CDR3 DNA, CDR3 protein. The D gene is left open where the match is weak. Size values are once, few and many counts, or a class for expanded clones, and some rows have none.

>.|TRBV6-6|.|TRBJ2-6
TGTGCCAGCTCCCCCCGAGGGGCCAACGTCCTGACTTTC
CASSPRGANVLTF
>.|TRBV20-1|TRBD2|TRBJ2-3
TGCAGTGCTAGACAGGGACTAGCCCGCACAGATACGCAGTATTTT
CSARQGLARTDTQYF
>.|TRBV12-3/TRBV12-4|.|TRBJ2-1
TGTGCCAGCAGTTTAAAGTCGGGGTACAATGAGCAGTTCTTC
CASSLKSGYNEQFF
>.|TRBV20-1|.|TRBJ2-1
TGCAGTGCTAAGAGGCGGATTAATGAGCAGTTCTTC
CSAKRRINEQFF
>many|TRBV12-3/TRBV12-4|TRBD2|TRBJ2-1
TGTGCCAGCAGTCGGACTAGCGGCTACAATGAGCAGTTCTTC
CASSRTSGYNEQFF
>few|TRBV29-1|.|TRBJ2-7
TGCAGCGTTGCGAATAGCAGGGCCTACGAGCAGTACTTC
CSVANSRAYEQYF
>.|TRBV29-1|.|TRBJ2-7
TGCAGCGTTGCTGGAGGGTGGTACAACGAGCAGTACTTC
CSVAGGWYNEQYF
>many|TRBV5-1|.|TRBJ1-1
TGCGCCAGCAGCTTGGGCCCGAACACTGAAGCTTTCTTT
CASSLGPNTEAFF
>.|TRBV6-1|TRBD1|TRBJ1-2
TGTGCCGGAAGGACAGGGACGTATTATGGCTACACCTTC
CAGRTGTYYGYTF
>.|TRBV5-1|TRBD2|TRBJ2-7
TGCGCCAGCAGCTTGGGGGGACTAGCGGAAACCTACGAGCAGTACTTC
CASSLGGLAETYEQYF
>.|TRBV7-9|TRBD1|TRBJ1-4
TGTGCCAGCAGCTTTCTAGGGGACAGGAATGAAAAACTGTTTTTT
CASSFLGDRNEKLFF
>many|TRBV4-2|.|TRBJ2-7
TGTGCCAGCAGCCAAGGGAACTACGAGCAGTACTTC
CASSQGNYEQYF
>.|TRBV12-3/TRBV12-4|TRBD1|TRBJ1-2
TGTGCCAGCAGTTTCCGGGACAGGGAAAGCTATGGCGACACCTTC
CASSFRDRESYGDTF
>.|TRBV4-2|TRBD2|TRBJ2-7
TGTGCCAGCAGCCTCAGCGGGAGATCCTACGAGCAGTACTTC
CASSLSGRSYEQYF
>.|TRBV2|TRBD1|TRBJ1-2
TGTGCCCTAAAAGCCCGCAGGGGGGCAGCTAACTATGGCTACACCTTC
CALKARRGAANYGYTF
>.|TRBV4-2|.|TRBJ2-1
TGTGCCAGCAGCCTAGACAGGGAGGATGAGCAGTTCTTC
CASSLDREDEQFF